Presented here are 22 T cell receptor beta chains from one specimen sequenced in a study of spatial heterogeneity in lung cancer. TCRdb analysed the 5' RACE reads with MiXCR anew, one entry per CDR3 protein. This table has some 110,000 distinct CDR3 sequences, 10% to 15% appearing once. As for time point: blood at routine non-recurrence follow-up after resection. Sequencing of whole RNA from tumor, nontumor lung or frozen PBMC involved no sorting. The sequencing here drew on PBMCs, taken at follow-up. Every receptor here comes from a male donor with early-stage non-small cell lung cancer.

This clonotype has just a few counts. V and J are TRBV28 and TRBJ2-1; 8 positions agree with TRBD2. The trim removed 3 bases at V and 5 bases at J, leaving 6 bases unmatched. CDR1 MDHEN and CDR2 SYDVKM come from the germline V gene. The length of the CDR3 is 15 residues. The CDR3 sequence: CASSFPPGLDNEQFF. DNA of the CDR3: TGTGCCAGCAGTTTCCCCCCGGGACTAGACAATGAGCAGTTCTTC.

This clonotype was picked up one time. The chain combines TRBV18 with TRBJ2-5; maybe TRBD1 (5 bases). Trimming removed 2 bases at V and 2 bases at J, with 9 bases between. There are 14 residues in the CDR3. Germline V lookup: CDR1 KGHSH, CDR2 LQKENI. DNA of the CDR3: TGTGCCAGCTCACCAACTAACAGGCAAGAGACCCAGTACTTC. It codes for CASSPTNRQETQYF.

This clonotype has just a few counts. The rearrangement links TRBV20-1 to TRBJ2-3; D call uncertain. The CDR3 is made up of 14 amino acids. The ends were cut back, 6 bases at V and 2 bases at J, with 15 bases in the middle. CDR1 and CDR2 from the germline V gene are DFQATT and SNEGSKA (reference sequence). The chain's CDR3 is CSADDPILTDTQYF. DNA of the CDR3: TGCAGTGCGGACGACCCGATCCTCACAGATACGCAGTATTTT.

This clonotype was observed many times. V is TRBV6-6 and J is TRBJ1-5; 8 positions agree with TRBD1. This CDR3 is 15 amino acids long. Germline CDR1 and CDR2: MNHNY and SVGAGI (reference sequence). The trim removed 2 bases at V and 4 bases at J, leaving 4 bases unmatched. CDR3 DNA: TGTGCCAGCAGTTACCCCGGACAGGGAAATCAGCCCCAGCATTTT. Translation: CASSYPGQGNQPQHF.

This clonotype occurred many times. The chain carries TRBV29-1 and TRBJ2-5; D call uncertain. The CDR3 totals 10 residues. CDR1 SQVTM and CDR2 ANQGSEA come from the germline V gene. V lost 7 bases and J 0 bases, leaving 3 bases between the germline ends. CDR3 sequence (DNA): TGCAGCGGATACCAAGAGACCCAGTACTTC. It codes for CSGYQETQYF. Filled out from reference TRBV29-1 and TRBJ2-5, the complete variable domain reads SAVISQKPSRDICQRGTSLTIQCQVDSQVTMMFWYRQQPGQSLTLIATANQGSEATYESGFVIDKFPISRPNLTFSTLTVSNMSPEDSSIYLCSGYQETQYFGPGTRLLVL.

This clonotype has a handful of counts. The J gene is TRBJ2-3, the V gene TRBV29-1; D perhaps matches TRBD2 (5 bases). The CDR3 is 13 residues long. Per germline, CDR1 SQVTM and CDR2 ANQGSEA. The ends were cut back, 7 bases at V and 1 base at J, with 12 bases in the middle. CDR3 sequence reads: CSGRAGGTDTQYF. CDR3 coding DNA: TGCAGCGGCCGAGCCGGGGGCACAGATACGCAGTATTTT.

In DNA, the CDR3 is TGCAGTGCTCCAGACCTCGCCTACGAGCAGTACTTC. Translating it yields CSAPDLAYEQYF. The chain combines TRBV20-1 with TRBJ2-7; D ambiguous. The CDR3 totals 12 residues. Looked up from germline, CDR1 is DFQATT and CDR2 is SNEGSKA (reference sequence). V was clipped by 5 bases and J by 2 bases, with 10 bases between them.

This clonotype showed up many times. CDR3: CASSVGGADEKLFF. The CDR3 DNA is TGTGCCAGCAGCGTAGGAGGCGCGGACGAAAAACTGTTTTTT. The chain combines TRBV9 with TRBJ1-4, with D uncertain. Germline V CDR1 and CDR2: SGDLS, YYNGEE. CDR3 length: 14 amino acids. Trimming pared 0 bases from V and 8 bases from J, leaving 11 bases between.

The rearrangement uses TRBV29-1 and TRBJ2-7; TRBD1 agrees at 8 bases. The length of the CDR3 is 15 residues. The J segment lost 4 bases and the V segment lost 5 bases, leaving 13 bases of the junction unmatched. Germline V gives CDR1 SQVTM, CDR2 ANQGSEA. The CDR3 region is CSVKGMGRGPYEQYF. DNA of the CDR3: TGCAGCGTTAAGGGTATGGGCAGGGGGCCTTACGAGCAGTACTTC.

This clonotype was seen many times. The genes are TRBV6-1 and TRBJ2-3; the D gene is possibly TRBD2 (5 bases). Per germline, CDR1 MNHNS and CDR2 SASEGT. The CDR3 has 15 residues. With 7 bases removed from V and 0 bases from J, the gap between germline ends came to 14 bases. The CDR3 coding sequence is TGTGCCAGCAAGGAACGGGGTACTAGCACAGATACGCAGTATTTT. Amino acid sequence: CASKERGTSTDTQYF.

The CDR3 protein is CASSLDGFGEYGYTF. The CDR3 DNA follows: TGTGCCAGCAGCTTGGATGGATTTGGAGAGTATGGCTACACCTTC. The chain has TRBV5-5 and TRBJ1-2; D call uncertain. V shed 0 bases and J shed 5 bases, with 14 bases lying between them. CDR1 and CDR2 from the germline V gene are SGHKS and YYEKEE (reference sequence). The CDR3 totals 15 residues.

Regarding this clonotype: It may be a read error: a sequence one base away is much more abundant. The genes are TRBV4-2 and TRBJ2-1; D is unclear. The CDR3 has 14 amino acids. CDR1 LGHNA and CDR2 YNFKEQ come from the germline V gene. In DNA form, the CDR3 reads TGTGGCAGCAGCCAAAGTCTGGGATACAATGAGCAGTTCTTC. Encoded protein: CGSSQSLGYNEQFF.

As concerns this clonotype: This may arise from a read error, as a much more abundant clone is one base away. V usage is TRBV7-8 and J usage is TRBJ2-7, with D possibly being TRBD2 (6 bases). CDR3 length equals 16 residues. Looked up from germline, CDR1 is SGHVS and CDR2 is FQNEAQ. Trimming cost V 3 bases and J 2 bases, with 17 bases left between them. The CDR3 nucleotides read TGTGCCAGCAGCTTGCGGGGTGGCGGGGTTCCCTACGAGCAGTACTTC. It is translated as CASSLRGGGVPYEQYF.

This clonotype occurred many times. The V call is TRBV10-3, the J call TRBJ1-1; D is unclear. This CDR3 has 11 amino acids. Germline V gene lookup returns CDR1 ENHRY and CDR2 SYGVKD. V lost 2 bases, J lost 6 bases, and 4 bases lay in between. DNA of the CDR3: TGTGCCATCAGTGAGGGATCTGAAGCTTTCTTT. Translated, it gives CAISEGSEAFF.

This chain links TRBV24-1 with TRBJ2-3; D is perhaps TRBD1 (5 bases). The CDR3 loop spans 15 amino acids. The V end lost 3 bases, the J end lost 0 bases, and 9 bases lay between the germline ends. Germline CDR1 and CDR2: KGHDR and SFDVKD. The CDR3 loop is CATSDEQDSTDTQYF. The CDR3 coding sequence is TGTGCCACCAGTGATGAACAGGATAGCACAGATACGCAGTATTTT.

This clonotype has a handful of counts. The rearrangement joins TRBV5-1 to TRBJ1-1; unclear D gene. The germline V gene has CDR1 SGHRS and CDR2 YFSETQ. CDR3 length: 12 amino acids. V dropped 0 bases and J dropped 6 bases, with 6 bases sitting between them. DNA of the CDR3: TGCGCCAGCAGCTTGGTTCAGTCTGAAGCTTTCTTT. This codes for CASSLVQSEAFF.

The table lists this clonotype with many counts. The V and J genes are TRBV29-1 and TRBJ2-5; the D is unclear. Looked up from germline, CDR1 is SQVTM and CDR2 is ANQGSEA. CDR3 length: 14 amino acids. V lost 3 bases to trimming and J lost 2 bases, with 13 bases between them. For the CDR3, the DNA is TGCAGCGTTGACCTCGGCAGGCAGCAAGAGACCCAGTACTTC. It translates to CSVDLGRQQETQYF. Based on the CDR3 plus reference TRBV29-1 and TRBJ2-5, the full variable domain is SAVISQKPSRDICQRGTSLTIQCQVDSQVTMMFWYRQQPGQSLTLIATANQGSEATYESGFVIDKFPISRPNLTFSTLTVSNMSPEDSSIYLCSVDLGRQQETQYFGPGTRLLVL.

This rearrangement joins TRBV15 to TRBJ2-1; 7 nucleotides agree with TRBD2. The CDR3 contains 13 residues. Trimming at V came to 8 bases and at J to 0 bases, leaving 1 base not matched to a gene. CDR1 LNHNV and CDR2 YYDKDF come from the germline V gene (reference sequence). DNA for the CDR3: TGTGCCACCGGGAGGGGCTCCTACAATGAGCAGTTCTTC. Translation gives CATGRGSYNEQFF.

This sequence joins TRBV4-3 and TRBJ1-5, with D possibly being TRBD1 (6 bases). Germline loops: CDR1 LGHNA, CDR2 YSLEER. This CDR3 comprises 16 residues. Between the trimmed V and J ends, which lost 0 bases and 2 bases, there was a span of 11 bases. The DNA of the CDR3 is TGCGCCAGCAGCCAAGATGTCCCAGGGGGCAATCAGCCCCAGCATTTT. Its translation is CASSQDVPGGNQPQHF.

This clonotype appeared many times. The chain's CDR3 is CASRRSQGNTGELFF. The CDR3 coding sequence is TGTGCCAGCCGGCGTAGCCAGGGGAACACCGGGGAGCTGTTTTTT. The chain couples TRBV28 to TRBJ2-2, with a possible D match to TRBD1 (5 bases). With 8 bases removed from V and 1 base from J, the gap between germline ends came to 14 bases. Germline assignment: CDR1 MDHEN and CDR2 SYDVKM. The CDR3 sequence is 15 residues long.

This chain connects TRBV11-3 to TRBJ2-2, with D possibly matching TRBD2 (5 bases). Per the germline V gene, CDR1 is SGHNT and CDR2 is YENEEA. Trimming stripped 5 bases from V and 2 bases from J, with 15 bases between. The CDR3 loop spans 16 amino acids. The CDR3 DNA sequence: TGTGCCAGCAGCCTAAAGGACTGGTTAAACACCGGGGAGCTGTTTTTT. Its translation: CASSLKDWLNTGELFF.

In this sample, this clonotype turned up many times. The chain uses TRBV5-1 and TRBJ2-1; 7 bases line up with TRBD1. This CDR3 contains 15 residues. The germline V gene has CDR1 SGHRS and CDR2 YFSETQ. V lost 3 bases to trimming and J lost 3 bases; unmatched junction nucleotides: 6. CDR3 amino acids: CASSSRQGYYNEQFF. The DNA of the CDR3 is TGCGCCAGCAGCTCACGACAGGGTTACTACAATGAGCAGTTCTTC.